The clone carrying this TCR beta chain was seen once. The sample originates from a study of identical twins. A universal primer site was added by template switching, and unique molecular identifiers were carried by the cDNA. TCRdb redid the calling of the 5' RACE reads with MiXCR, one entry per CDR3 protein. The data show around 1.7 million distinct CDR3 sequences, with around 29% seen just once and around 0.25% held by the top ten. Germline loops: CDR1 LGHNA, CDR2 YNFKEQ. Germline trimming cut 1 base from V and 3 bases from J; bases unmatched to any gene: 3. This CDR3 has 16 amino acids. The chain combines TRBV4-2 with TRBJ2-1; 10 bases line up with TRBD2. This TCR was recovered from a newborn girl in good health. Sequencing was carried out using cord blood. CDR3 DNA: TGTGCCAGCAGCCAAGGGACTAGCGGCTACTACAATGAGCAGTTCTTC. Its protein product is CASSQGTSGYYNEQFF.